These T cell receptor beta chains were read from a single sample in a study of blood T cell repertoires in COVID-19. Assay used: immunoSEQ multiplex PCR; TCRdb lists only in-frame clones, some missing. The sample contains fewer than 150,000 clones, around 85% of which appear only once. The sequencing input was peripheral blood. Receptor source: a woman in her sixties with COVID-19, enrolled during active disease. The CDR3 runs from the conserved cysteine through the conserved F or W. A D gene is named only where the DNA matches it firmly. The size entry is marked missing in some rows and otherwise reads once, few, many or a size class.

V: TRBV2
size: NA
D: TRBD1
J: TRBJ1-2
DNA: TGTGCCAGCAGTGAAGCAGGGGGCAGGGGCTATGGCTACACCTTC
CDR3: CASSEAGGRGYGYTF

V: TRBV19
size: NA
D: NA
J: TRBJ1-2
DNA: TGTGCCAGTAGTACTACAGGGCTTTGGTATGGCTACACCTTC
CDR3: CASSTTGLWYGYTF

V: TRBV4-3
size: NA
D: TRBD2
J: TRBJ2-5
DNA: TGCGCCAGCAGCACTAGCGGGGGGACCCAAGAGACCCAGTACTTC
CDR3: CASSTSGGTQETQYF

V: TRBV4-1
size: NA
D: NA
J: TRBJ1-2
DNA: TGCGCCAGCAGCCAAGATCTAACAGACTATGGCTACACCTTC
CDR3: CASSQDLTDYGYTF

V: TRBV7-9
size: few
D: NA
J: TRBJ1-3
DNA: TGTGCCAGCAGCTTAGATAAAGCAGCGAGTCGGAACACCATATATTTT
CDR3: CASSLDKAASRNTIYF

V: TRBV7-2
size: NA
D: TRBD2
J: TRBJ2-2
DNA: TGTGCCAGCACCGTAGCGGCCGGGGGGGACACCGGGGAGCTGTTTTTT
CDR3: CASTVAAGGDTGELFF

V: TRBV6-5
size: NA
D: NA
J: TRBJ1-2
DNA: TGTGCCAGCAGCAGGGCGGCTAACTATGGCTACACCTTC
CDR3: CASSRAANYGYTF

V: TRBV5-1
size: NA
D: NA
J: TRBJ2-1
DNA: TGCGCCAGCAGCTTGCAGCCCCGGGGGGCTAGCTCCTACAATGAGCAGTTCTTC
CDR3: CASSLQPRGASSYNEQFF

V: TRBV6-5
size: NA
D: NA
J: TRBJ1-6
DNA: TGTGCCACCTTTTGGGGCCCAAATTCACCCCTCCACTTT
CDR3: CATFWGPNSPLHF

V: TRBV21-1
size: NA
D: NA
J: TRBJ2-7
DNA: TGTGCCAGCAGCAAGCGGGACGGAGCCTACGAGCAGTACTTC
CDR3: CASSKRDGAYEQYF

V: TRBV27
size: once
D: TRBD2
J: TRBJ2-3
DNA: TGTGCCAGCAGTCCCGGGGAGCGGGGCTTCACAGATACGCAGTATTTT
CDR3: CASSPGERGFTDTQYF

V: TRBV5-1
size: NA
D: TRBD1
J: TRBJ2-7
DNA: TGCGCCAGCAGCACCCGACAGGGTTCCTACGAGCAGTACTTC
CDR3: CASSTRQGSYEQYF

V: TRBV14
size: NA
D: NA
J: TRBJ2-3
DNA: TGTGCCAGCAGCCCGCAGCCCGCGGGGGCAACAGATACGCAGTATTTT
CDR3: CASSPQPAGATDTQYF

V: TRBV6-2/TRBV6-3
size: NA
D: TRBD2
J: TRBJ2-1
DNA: TGTGCCAGCAGTCTAGCGGGGGGTTACAATGAGCAGTTCTTC
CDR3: CASSLAGGYNEQFF

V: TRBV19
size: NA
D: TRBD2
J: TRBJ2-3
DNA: TGTGCCAGTACGGGACTAGCGGAGAACACAGATACGCAGTATTTT
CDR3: CASTGLAENTDTQYF

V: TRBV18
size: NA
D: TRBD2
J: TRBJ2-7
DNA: TGTGCCAGCTCACCCCGTATGGGTAGCGGGGACGAGCAGTACTTC
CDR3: CASSPRMGSGDEQYF

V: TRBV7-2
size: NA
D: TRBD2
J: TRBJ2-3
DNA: TGTGCCAGCAGCCCCCAGAGCGGGGCGGTAGATACGCAGTATTTT
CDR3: CASSPQSGAVDTQYF

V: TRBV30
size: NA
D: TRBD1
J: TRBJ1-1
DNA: TGTGCCTGGAGTTCCCCAATCTCACTTCGGGACAGATACTTGGGGGACACTGAAGCTTTCTTT
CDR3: CAWSSPISLRDRYLGDTEAFF

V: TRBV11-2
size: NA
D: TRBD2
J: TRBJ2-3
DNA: TGTGCCAGCAGCCTAGGACTAGACTTTCCCCTCACAGATACGCAGTATTTT
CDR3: CASSLGLDFPLTDTQYF

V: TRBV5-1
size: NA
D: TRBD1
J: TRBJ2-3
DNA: TGCGCCAGCAGCCAAGGACAGGGGGGCTCTGATACGCAGTATTTT
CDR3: CASSQGQGGSDTQYF

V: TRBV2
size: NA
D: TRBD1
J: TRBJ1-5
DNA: TGTGCCAGCAGCCTAGACAGGGAAGATCAACAGCCCCAGCATTTT
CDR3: CASSLDREDQQPQHF

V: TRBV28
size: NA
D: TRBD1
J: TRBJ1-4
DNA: TGTGCCAGCAGCCAGAACAGGGGCCGGAGTGAAAAACTGTTTTTT
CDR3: CASSQNRGRSEKLFF

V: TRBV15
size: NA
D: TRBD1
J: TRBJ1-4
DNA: TGTGCCACCAGCAGAGATGGGACAGGGTCTGAAAAACTGTTTTTT
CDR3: CATSRDGTGSEKLFF

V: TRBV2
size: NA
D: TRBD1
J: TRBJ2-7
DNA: TGTGCCAGCAGTATCTACCGGGACAGGGGCTACGAGCAGTACTTC
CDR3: CASSIYRDRGYEQYF

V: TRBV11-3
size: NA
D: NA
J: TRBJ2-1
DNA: TGTGCCAGTCAGCGGAGCTCCTACAATGAGCAGTTCTTC
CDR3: CASQRSSYNEQFF

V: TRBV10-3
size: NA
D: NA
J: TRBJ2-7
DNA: TGTGCCATCAGTGAGATTCAGTCCTACGAGCAGTACTTC
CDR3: CAISEIQSYEQYF

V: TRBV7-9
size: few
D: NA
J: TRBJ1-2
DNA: TGTGCCAGCAGCTTTTTCCGTAATGGCTACACCTTC
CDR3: CASSFFRNGYTF

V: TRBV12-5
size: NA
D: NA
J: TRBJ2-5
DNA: TGTGCTAGTGTTTTGGGGGGGACAGTAGGGGAACAAGAGACCCAGTACTTC
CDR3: CASVLGGTVGEQETQYF

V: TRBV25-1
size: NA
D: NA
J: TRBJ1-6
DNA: TGTGCCAGCAGTGCTCCAGGGTATCGTTCACCCCTCCACTTT
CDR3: CASSAPGYRSPLHF

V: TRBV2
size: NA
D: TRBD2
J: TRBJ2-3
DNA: TGTGCCAGCAAAGGACTAGCGGGGACAGATACGCAGTATTTT
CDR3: CASKGLAGTDTQYF

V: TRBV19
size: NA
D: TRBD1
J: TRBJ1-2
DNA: TGTGCCAGTAGTATGCCTTTCCGGGACAGACACGAGGACTATGGCTACACCTTC
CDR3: CASSMPFRDRHEDYGYTF

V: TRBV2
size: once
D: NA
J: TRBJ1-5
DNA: TGTGCCAGCAGTGAATTGGGCCGTTTGTGGCATTTT
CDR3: CASSELGRLWHF

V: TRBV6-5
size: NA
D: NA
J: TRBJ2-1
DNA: TGTGCCAGCAGTTACCCGTCCGGCAATGAGCAGTTCTTC
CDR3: CASSYPSGNEQFF

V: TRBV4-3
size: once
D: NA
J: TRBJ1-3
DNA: TGCGCCAGCAGTTTCGAGACAGGCATCTCTGGAAACACCATATATTTT
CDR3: CASSFETGISGNTIYF

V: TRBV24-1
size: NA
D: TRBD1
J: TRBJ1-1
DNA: TGTGCCACCAGTGTCGAGGACAGGATGAACACTGAAGCTTTCTTT
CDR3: CATSVEDRMNTEAFF

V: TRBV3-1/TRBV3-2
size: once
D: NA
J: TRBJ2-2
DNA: TGTGCCAGCAGCCAGGGGCAGGGTAGTGGGGAGCTGTTTTTT
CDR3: CASSQGQGSGELFF

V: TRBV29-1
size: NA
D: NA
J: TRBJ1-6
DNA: TGCAGCGTTTTGGAGGGTGGTTCACCCCTCCACTTT
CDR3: CSVLEGGSPLHF

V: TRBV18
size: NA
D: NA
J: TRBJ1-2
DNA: TGTGCCAGCTCACCGGCAGGCGACGTCGGCTATGGCTACACCTTC
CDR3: CASSPAGDVGYGYTF

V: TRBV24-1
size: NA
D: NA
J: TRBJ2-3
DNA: TGTGCCACCAGTGATTTTGGTCCCCCACAGGGTGGATACACAGATACGCAGTATTTT
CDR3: CATSDFGPPQGGYTDTQYF

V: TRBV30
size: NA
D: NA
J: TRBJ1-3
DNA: TGTGCCTGGAGTGTACGGGGATATGCTGGAAACACCATATATTTT
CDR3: CAWSVRGYAGNTIYF

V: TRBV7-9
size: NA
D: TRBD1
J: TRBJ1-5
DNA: TGTGCCAGCAGCACAGGACAGGGTAGCAATCAGCCCCAGCATTTT
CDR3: CASSTGQGSNQPQHF

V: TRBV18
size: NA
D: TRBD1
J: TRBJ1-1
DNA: TGTGCCAGCTCACCAGGGTCGGGACAGCGAGCTTTCTTT
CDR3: CASSPGSGQRAFF

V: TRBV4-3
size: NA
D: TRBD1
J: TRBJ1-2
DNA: TGCGCCAGCAGCCATCGCTCTTTGACAGGGTTCGTCTATGGCTACACCTTC
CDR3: CASSHRSLTGFVYGYTF

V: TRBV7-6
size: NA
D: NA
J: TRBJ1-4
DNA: TGTGCCAGCAGCCCCACAGGGAGTGAAAAACTGTTTTTT
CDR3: CASSPTGSEKLFF

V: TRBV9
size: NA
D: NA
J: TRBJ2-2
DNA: TGTGCCAGCAGCCCAAGACAGGCCCCAAACACCGGGGAGCTGTTTTTT
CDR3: CASSPRQAPNTGELFF

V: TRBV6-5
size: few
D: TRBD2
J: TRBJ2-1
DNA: TGTGCCAGCAGTCTAGCGGACTCCTACAATGAGCAGTTCTTC
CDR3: CASSLADSYNEQFF

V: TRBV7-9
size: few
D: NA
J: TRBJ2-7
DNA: TGTGCCAGCAGCTTAGCCCAGTCAGGGCGCTCCGAGCAGTACTTC
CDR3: CASSLAQSGRSEQYF

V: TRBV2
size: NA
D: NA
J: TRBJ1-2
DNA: TGTGCCAGCAGTGCCGAGACAGCCATAAGTGGCTATGGCTACACCTTC
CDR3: CASSAETAISGYGYTF

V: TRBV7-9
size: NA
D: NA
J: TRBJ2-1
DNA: TGTGCCAGCAGCTTATTGTACGGGGAAACCTACAATGAGCAGTTCTTC
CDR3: CASSLLYGETYNEQFF

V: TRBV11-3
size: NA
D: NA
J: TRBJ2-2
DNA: TGTGCCAGCAGCTCCCACAGGGCCACCGGGGAGCTGTTTTTT
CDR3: CASSSHRATGELFF

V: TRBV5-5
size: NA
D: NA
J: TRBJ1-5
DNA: TGTGCCAGCAGCTTGGCCGGGGATTTGGGTCAGCCCCAGCATTTT
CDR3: CASSLAGDLGQPQHF

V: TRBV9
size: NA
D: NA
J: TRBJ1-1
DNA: TGTGCCAGCAGCCCACACGTGGACACTGAAGCTTTCTTT
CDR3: CASSPHVDTEAFF

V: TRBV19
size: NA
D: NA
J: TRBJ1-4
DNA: TGTGCCGCCGGGGGGGTAAGGAGTGAAAAACTGTTTTTT
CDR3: CAAGGVRSEKLFF

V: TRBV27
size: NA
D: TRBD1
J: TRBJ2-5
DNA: TGTGCCAGCAGTTTCACCGGGACAGGGGCTCGAGAGACCCAGTACTTC
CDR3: CASSFTGTGARETQYF